These T cell receptor beta chains were read from a single sample in a study of blood T cell repertoires in COVID-19. Sequencing used immunoSEQ multiplex PCR; TCRdb keeps in-frame clones, though not all of them. This table holds 65,000 to 80,000 clones, about 80% found once. The material sequenced was peripheral blood. These receptors were taken from a human donor in a cohort sampled during active COVID-19. The CDR3 runs from the conserved cysteine through the conserved F or W. A D gene is named only where the DNA matches it firmly. The size field is filled for only some rows; it gives once, few, many or a size class.

j_gene,abundance,v_gene,d_gene,CDR3nt,CDR3aa
TRBJ2-6,-,TRBV9,-,TGTGCCAGCAGCGCCATCCGAAGTCGGGGCTCTGGGGCCAACGTCCTGACTTTC,CASSAIRSRGSGANVLTF
TRBJ2-7,-,TRBV28,-,TGTGCCAGCAGGGCTGATCTGCACGAGCAGTACTTC,CASRADLHEQYF
TRBJ1-1,-,TRBV20-1,-,TGCAGTGCTAGTAGTGCGGTCAGGGGATTAGAAGAAGCTTTCTTT,CSASSAVRGLEEAFF
TRBJ2-3,-,TRBV24-1,TRBD2,TGTGCCACCACCAGCGGGGCTAGCACAGATACGCAGTATTTT,CATTSGASTDTQYF
TRBJ2-3,-,TRBV2,TRBD2,TGTGCCAGCAGTGATGGAGCGGGAGACACAGATACGCAGTATTTT,CASSDGAGDTDTQYF
TRBJ2-1,-,TRBV2,-,TGTGCCAGCGAGGGGACTGTCGCCTACAATGAGCAGTTCTTC,CASEGTVAYNEQFF
TRBJ1-5,many,TRBV6-1,-,TGTGCCAGCAGTGAAGAAGGGGGAAGCAATCAGCCCCAGCATTTT,CASSEEGGSNQPQHF
TRBJ1-6,-,TRBV5-4,-,TGTGCCAGCAGCTTGGCTGGGGCAGCCAATAATTCACCCCTCCACTTT,CASSLAGAANNSPLHF
TRBJ2-5,-,TRBV12-3/TRBV12-4,-,TGTGCCAGCAGTCGCCGCGGGCACGAGTACTTC,CASSRRGHEYF
TRBJ1-6,-,TRBV18,TRBD1,TGTGCCAGCTCACCCCCCGGACAGGGAGGATCACCCCTCCACTTT,CASSPPGQGGSPLHF
TRBJ2-6,-,TRBV28,-,TGTGCCAGCAGGGGGGGTAGCTCTGGGGCCAACGTCCTGACTTTC,CASRGGSSGANVLTF
TRBJ2-1,once,TRBV6-5,TRBD2,TGTGCCAGCAGTTACGGACTAGCGGACCGCCGGGCGCAGTTCTTC,CASSYGLADRRAQFF
TRBJ2-1,-,TRBV9,-,TGTGCCAGCAGCGTAGCTATAGGAGATGAGCAGTTCTTC,CASSVAIGDEQFF
TRBJ1-6,once,TRBV6-1,-,TGTGCCAGCAGTGGACAGGATGGTGGCAAAAATTCACCCCTCCACTTT,CASSGQDGGKNSPLHF
TRBJ2-5,-,TRBV9,-,TGTGCCAGCAGCGTAGGCGTGTCAGAGACCCAGTACTTC,CASSVGVSETQYF
TRBJ1-2,-,TRBV28,-,TGTGCCAGCAGTTTACAGGGCGGGGGTTACTATGGCTACACCTTC,CASSLQGGGYYGYTF
TRBJ1-2,-,TRBV19,TRBD1,TGTGCCAGTATACCCGGGACAGGGGTTGGCTACACCTTC,CASIPGTGVGYTF
TRBJ1-2,-,TRBV29-1,TRBD1,TGCAGCTTAAGGACAGGGGGCAACTATGGCTACACCTTC,CSLRTGGNYGYTF
TRBJ2-5,-,TRBV6-5,-,TGTGCCAGCAGTTCGGCCGGGGGACAAGAGACCCAGTACTTC,CASSSAGGQETQYF
TRBJ2-5,-,TRBV5-1,-,TGCGCCAGCAGCCCCTCGGGGACACTGTCGGGAGAGACCCAGTACTTC,CASSPSGTLSGETQYF
TRBJ1-3,once,TRBV19,TRBD1,TGTGCCAGTGTACCGGGACAGAACTCTGGAAACACCATATATTTT,CASVPGQNSGNTIYF
TRBJ1-6,-,TRBV7-9,TRBD1,TGTGCCAGCAGCTTAGACCGGGACAGACCTACCTATAATTCACCCCTCCACTTT,CASSLDRDRPTYNSPLHF
TRBJ1-6,-,TRBV2,TRBD1,TGTGCCAGCAGGGGACAGGCGGATAATTCACCCCTCCACTTT,CASRGQADNSPLHF
TRBJ2-5,-,TRBV19,TRBD2,TGTGCCAGTAGTCACCCCCGGGCTAGCGGGACCGGAGGAGGGACCCAGTACTTC,CASSHPRASGTGGGTQYF